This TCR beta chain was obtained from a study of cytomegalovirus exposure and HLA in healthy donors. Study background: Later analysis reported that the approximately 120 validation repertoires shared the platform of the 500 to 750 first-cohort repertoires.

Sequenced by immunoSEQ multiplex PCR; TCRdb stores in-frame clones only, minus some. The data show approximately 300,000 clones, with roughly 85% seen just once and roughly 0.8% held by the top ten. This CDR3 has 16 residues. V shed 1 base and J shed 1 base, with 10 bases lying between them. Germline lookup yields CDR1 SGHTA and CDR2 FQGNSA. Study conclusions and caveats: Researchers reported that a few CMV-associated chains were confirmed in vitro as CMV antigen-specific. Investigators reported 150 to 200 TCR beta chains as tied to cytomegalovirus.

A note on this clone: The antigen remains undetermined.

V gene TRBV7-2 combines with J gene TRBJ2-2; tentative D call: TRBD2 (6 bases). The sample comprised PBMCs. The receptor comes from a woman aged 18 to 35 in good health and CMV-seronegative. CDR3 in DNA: TGTGCCAGCAGCTTAGGACTAGTGAGGAACACCGGGGAGCTGTTTTTT. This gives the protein CASSLGLVRNTGELFF.